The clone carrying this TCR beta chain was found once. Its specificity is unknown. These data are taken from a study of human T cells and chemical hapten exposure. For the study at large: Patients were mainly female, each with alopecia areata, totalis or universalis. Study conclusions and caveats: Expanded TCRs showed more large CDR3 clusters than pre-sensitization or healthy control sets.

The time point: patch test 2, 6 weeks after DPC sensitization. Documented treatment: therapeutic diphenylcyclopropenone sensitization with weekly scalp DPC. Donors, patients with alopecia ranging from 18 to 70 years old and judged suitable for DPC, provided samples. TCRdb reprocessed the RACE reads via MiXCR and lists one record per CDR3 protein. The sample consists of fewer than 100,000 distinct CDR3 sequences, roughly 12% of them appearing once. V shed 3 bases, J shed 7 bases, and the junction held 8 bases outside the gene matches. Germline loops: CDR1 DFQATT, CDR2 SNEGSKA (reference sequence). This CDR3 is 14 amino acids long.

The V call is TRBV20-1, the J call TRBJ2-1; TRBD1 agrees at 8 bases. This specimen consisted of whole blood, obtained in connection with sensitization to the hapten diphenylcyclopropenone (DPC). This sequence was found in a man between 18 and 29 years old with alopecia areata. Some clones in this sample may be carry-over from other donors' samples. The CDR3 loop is CSASSQGARNEQFF. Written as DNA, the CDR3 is TGCAGTGCTAGCAGTCAGGGGGCTCGGAATGAGCAGTTCTTC.